Listed here are 26 T cell receptor beta chains from one sample, sequenced in a study of blood T cells in healthy people across ages. A second PCR of about 6 to 11 cycles used a sample-barcoded 5' primer and a J-beta primer mix. TCRdb redid the calling of the 5' RACE reads with MiXCR, one entry per CDR3 protein. The data hold roughly 700,000 distinct CDR3 sequences, with roughly 25% observed a single time. The sample was also linked to a second study, of T cells of mothers and their children.

Sequencing was carried out using blood. The receptors come from a boy aged 5-17 years in good health.

The rearrangement links TRBV27 to TRBJ2-5, with TRBD2 matching over 8 bases. The CDR3 length is 17 residues. The germline CDR1 and CDR2 sequences are MNHEY and SMNVEV (reference sequence). V dropped 3 bases and J dropped 5; count of bases not matched to a gene: 14. CDR3 DNA: TGTGCCAGCAGTTTCTCCGGGACTAGAAGTCCTTTGGAGACCCAGTACTTC. This sequence encodes CASSFSGTRSPLETQYF.

The chain recombines TRBV5-6 with TRBJ1-2, with D tentatively TRBD1 (6 bases). The V gene lost 7 bases and the J gene lost 2 bases, with 15 bases spanning the gap. The CDR3 contains 14 residues. The germline gives CDR1 SGHDT, CDR2 YYEEEE. The CDR3 loop is CASQTPGANYGYTF. CDR3 nucleotide sequence: TGTGCCAGCCAGACCCCAGGGGCCAACTATGGCTACACCTTC.

CDR3: CASSEPGGRNEQFF. The CDR3 bases are TGTGCCAGCAGTGAGCCCGGGGGCCGCAATGAGCAGTTCTTC. The V gene is TRBV2, the J gene TRBJ2-1; D tentatively reads TRBD1 or TRBD2 (6 bases each). The CDR3 spans 14 residues. Germline assignment: CDR1 SNHLY and CDR2 FYNNEI. V was shortened by 3 bases and J by 6 bases, with 12 bases between the two germline ends.

With regard to this clonotype: One end of the junction is discordant with germline, which a read error may explain. J is TRBJ2-1 and V is TRBV11-2, with 12 bases fitting TRBD2. The CDR3 loop spans 15 amino acids. CDR1 and CDR2 (germline): SGHAT, FQNNGV. The CDR3 reads CACSPASGRAREQFF. The CDR3, as DNA: TGTGCCTGCAGCCCCGCTAGCGGGAGGGCCCGTGAGCAGTTCTTC.

This rearrangement joins TRBV7-9 to TRBJ1-1, with a possible D match to TRBD1 (6 bases). Germline V gene sequence: CDR1 SEHNR, CDR2 FQNEAQ (reference sequence). CDR3 length equals 14 residues. V lost 5 bases, J lost 4 bases, and 14 bases lay in between. CDR3 amino acids: CASSPGAGFTEAFF. CDR3 in DNA: TGTGCCAGCAGCCCGGGGGCAGGGTTCACTGAAGCTTTCTTT.

The V call is TRBV29-1, the J call TRBJ2-7; either TRBD1 or TRBD2 may fit D (5 bases each). Trimming took 4 bases from V and 0 from J, leaving 25 bases between them. This CDR3 region has 18 residues. The germline V gene encodes CDR1 SQVTM and CDR2 ANQGSEA. CDR3 DNA: TGCAGCGTTGTTGACGGGGCCTTTCCGGGACCCGTCTCCTACGAGCAGTACTTC. Translation gives CSVVDGAFPGPVSYEQYF.

This clonotype was counted only a few times. This CDR3 reads CASSYGGDGYEQYF. CDR3 DNA sequence: TGTGCCAGCAGTTATGGAGGGGACGGCTACGAGCAGTACTTC. The gene calls are TRBV6-2 or TRBV6-3 and TRBJ2-7, with D perhaps matching TRBD2 (6 bases). The V gene's germline CDR1 is MNHEY and CDR2 SVGEGT. The germline V and J ends were trimmed by 3 bases and 3 bases, with 12 bases remaining between them. The CDR3 length is 14 residues.

This clonotype was observed a handful of times. The chain uses TRBV15 and TRBJ2-5; 9 bases match TRBD2. Trimming removed 1 base from V and 4 bases from J; junction bases left unmatched: 10. This CDR3 is built from 17 residues. Germline V gene lookup returns CDR1 LNHNV and CDR2 YYDKDF (reference sequence). The CDR3: CATSRAFFSGGPETQYF. DNA of the CDR3: TGTGCCACCAGCAGAGCCTTCTTTAGCGGGGGACCAGAGACCCAGTACTTC.

The chain combines TRBV29-1 with TRBJ2-3, with no clear D. V was trimmed by 6 bases and J by 6 bases, leaving 10 bases between them. From germline, CDR1 is SQVTM and CDR2 ANQGSEA. The length of the CDR3 is 11 residues. CDR3 sequence reads: CSVLFGDTQYF. CDR3 sequence (DNA): TGCAGCGTACTCTTCGGGGATACGCAGTATTTT.

V usage is TRBV3-1 and J usage is TRBJ2-7; no reliable D call. The germline CDR1 and CDR2 sequences are LGHDT and YNNKEL (reference sequence). The CDR3 covers 12 residues. The V and J ends lost 1 base and 6 bases respectively, with 7 bases between them. The CDR3 region is CASSQGASEQYF. Written as DNA, the CDR3 is TGTGCCAGCAGCCAAGGAGCCTCCGAGCAGTACTTC.

This clonotype was counted a few times. The rearrangement joins TRBV29-1 to TRBJ2-7, with D perhaps TRBD1 (6 bases). V lost 7 bases to trimming and J lost 2 bases, with 18 bases between them. Germline loops: CDR1 SQVTM, CDR2 ANQGSEA. The length of the CDR3 is 14 residues. The CDR3 DNA reads TGCAGCGCCCTCCCGAGGGGGTCAGCCTACGAGCAGTACTTC. Encoded protein: CSALPRGSAYEQYF.

In regard to this clonotype: The CDR3 ends on some other residue instead of the conserved phenylalanine or tryptophan, so this is likely a read error. V is TRBV12-3 or TRBV12-4 and J is TRBJ2-5, with a weak D call TRBD1 (5 bases). The germline V and J ends were trimmed by 1 base and 5 bases, with 11 bases remaining between them. This CDR3 is built from 14 residues. Written as DNA, the CDR3 is TGTGCCAGCAGTTTAGACAGGCCGCTGGAGACCCAGTACCTC. Translated, it gives CASSLDRPLETQYL.

This clonotype occurred many times. CDR3 loop: CASSQDRDQETQYF. The CDR3 bases are TGTGCCAGCAGCCAGGATCGTGATCAAGAGACCCAGTACTTC. The chain carries TRBV3-1 and TRBJ2-5; no clear D. CDR1 LGHDT and CDR2 YNNKEL come from the germline V gene (reference sequence). V lost 3 bases and J 2 bases, leaving 10 bases between the germline ends. The CDR3 runs 14 residues.

The V call is TRBV3-1, the J call TRBJ2-7; D perhaps matches TRBD1 (6 bases). Germline CDR1 is LGHDT and CDR2 is YNNKEL (reference sequence). Trimming stripped 0 bases from V and 3 bases from J, with 12 bases between. The CDR3 sequence is 15 residues long. The CDR3 bases are TGTGCCAGCAGCCAAGATTTTACAGGGCGCTACGAGCAGTACTTC. The encoded protein is CASSQDFTGRYEQYF.

Only a few counts were recorded for this clonotype. V is TRBV7-6 and J is TRBJ2-7; D perhaps matches TRBD2 (5 bases). V was clipped by 3 bases and J by 2 bases, with 17 bases between them. The CDR3 consists of 16 residues. Germline loops: CDR1 SGHVS, CDR2 FNYEAQ. This chain's CDR3 is CASSFFGAGSTYEQYF. The CDR3 region has the DNA TGTGCCAGCAGCTTCTTTGGCGCGGGCTCGACCTACGAGCAGTACTTC.

This clonotype showed up just once. The V call is TRBV20-1, the J call TRBJ1-2; D unresolved. Germline-derived CDR1 and CDR2 are DFQATT and SNEGSKA (reference sequence). CDR3 length equals 11 residues. The germline V and J ends were trimmed by 2 bases and 4 bases, with 5 bases remaining between them. The CDR3 region is CSARTTYGYTF. The CDR3 DNA reads as TGCAGTGCTAGAACGACCTATGGCTACACCTTC.

The genes are TRBV6-5 and TRBJ2-3; D is possibly TRBD2 (6 bases). The germline V gene encodes CDR1 MNHEY and CDR2 SVGAGI. The CDR3 is made up of 14 amino acids. Deletions cut 6 bases from V and 2 bases from J, with 12 bases between. CDR3 protein: CASRISGFTDTQYF. The DNA for the CDR3 is TGTGCCAGCAGGATTAGCGGATTCACAGATACGCAGTATTTT.

The table lists this clonotype with many counts. J is TRBJ2-1 and V is TRBV19; D unresolved. Germline assignment: CDR1 LNHDA and CDR2 SQIVND (reference sequence). This CDR3 comprises 12 residues. Trimming shortened V by 9 bases and J by 0 bases, and 6 bases separated the two germline ends. The CDR3 nucleotides are TGTGCCAGCAGCAACTCCTACAATGAGCAGTTCTTC. Amino acid sequence: CASSNSYNEQFF.

This chain uses TRBV7-2 with TRBJ2-7, with 7 bases fitting TRBD2. The CDR3 covers 12 residues. Per germline, CDR1 SGHTA and CDR2 FQGNSA. V was clipped by 4 bases and J by 5 bases; unmatched bases: 2. The CDR3 nucleotides are TGTGCCAGCAGCTCAGGACTAGACGAGCAGTACTTC. As protein: CASSSGLDEQYF.

The chain couples TRBV6-5 to TRBJ1-1; D might be TRBD1 (6 bases). V lost 4 bases and J 5 bases, leaving 17 bases between the germline ends. The CDR3 covers 15 residues. The V gene's germline CDR1 is MNHEY and CDR2 SVGAGI. The CDR3 here is CASSFDGGAGTEAFF. The CDR3 DNA sequence: TGTGCCAGCAGTTTTGACGGGGGCGCGGGGACTGAAGCTTTCTTT.

V gene TRBV20-1 combines with J gene TRBJ2-1; TRBD2 is a possible D gene (6 bases). The closer fit of TRBJ2-5 to the DNA end suggests the J call may be wrong. From germline, CDR1 is DFQATT and CDR2 SNEGSKA (reference sequence). The CDR3 has 13 amino acids. DNA for the CDR3: TGCAGTGCTAGAATCGCGGGGCAAGAGACCCAGTACTTC. Translating gives CSARIAGQETQYF.

The CDR3 DNA reads TGCAGTGCGCCCGCCCAGCGGGGGGTCCACGAGACCCAGTACTTC. Its protein is CSAPAQRGVHETQYF. The rearrangement joins TRBV20-1 to TRBJ2-5, with 9 bases identical to TRBD2. This CDR3 has 15 amino acids. Germline V gene sequence: CDR1 DFQATT, CDR2 SNEGSKA (reference sequence). The junction had 13 bases not matched to a gene; V was cut back by 6 bases and J by 5 bases.

This clonotype appeared a few times. At one end, the junction sequence differs from germline, possibly due to a read error. V is TRBV7-7 and J is TRBJ2-2, with 10 bases that match TRBD2. The V gene's germline CDR1 is SSHAT and CDR2 FNYEAQ (reference sequence). CDR3 size: 18 residues. The DNA for the CDR3 is TGTGCTAGCAGCTTTAGCCCACTAGCGGGACGTGAGGCCGGGGAGCTGTTTTTT. This translates into CASSFSPLAGREAGELFF.

V and J are TRBV29-1 and TRBJ2-1, with 9 bases fitting TRBD1. The CDR3 runs to 16 residues. Germline CDR1 and CDR2: SQVTM and ANQGSEA. The V and J ends lost 3 bases and 5 bases, in that order; junction bases with no gene match: 11. CDR3 in amino acids: CSVDGWTGVGNNEQFF. Here the CDR3 DNA reads TGCAGCGTTGACGGTTGGACAGGGGTGGGGAACAATGAGCAGTTCTTC.

This clonotype was recorded at least ten times. V gene TRBV29-1 combines with J gene TRBJ2-5; 9 nucleotides line up with TRBD1. The CDR3 runs 13 residues. Germline CDR1 SQVTM, CDR2 ANQGSEA. The J segment lost 4 bases and the V segment lost 5 bases, leaving 5 bases of the junction unmatched. The CDR3 spells CSVPGQGVETQYF. The CDR3, as DNA: TGCAGCGTTCCGGGACAGGGCGTAGAGACCCAGTACTTC.

The gene calls are TRBV7-9 and TRBJ1-1; 7 nucleotides align to TRBD1. The germline CDR1 and CDR2 sequences are SEHNR and FQNEAQ (reference sequence). V was pared by 5 bases and J by 7 bases, with 16 bases of the junction left unmatched. The CDR3 has 16 amino acids. In DNA form, the CDR3 reads TGTGCCAGCAGCCAAACATCCCCGAGACAGGGAAGTGAAGCTTTCTTT. Residues: CASSQTSPRQGSEAFF.